This TCR beta chain was sequenced in a study of shared T cell receptors in the human thymus. Germline values: CDR1 MNHNY, CDR2 SVGAGI (reference sequence). Germline trimming cut 9 bases from V and 3 bases from J; bases unmatched to any gene: 11. This CDR3 is 15 amino acids long. Some clones are missing from TCRdb's copy, which holds only in-frame ones; the method was immunoSEQ multiplex PCR. Here the sample spans some 640,000 clones, over 75% being singletons. This sample also appeared in a second study, on human thymus T cells. That paper adds: In corrective heart surgery, resections were taken, and these provided the thymus tissue.

V usage is TRBV6-6 and J usage is TRBJ2-3; TRBD2 matches at 8 bases. The receptor's source is a boy younger than two with a congenital heart defect. Sequenced input: thymocytes. The CDR3 DNA is TGTGCCAGTAGCAGCCAGCGGGGGAGTACAGATACGCAGTATTTT. Amino acids: CASSSQRGSTDTQYF.